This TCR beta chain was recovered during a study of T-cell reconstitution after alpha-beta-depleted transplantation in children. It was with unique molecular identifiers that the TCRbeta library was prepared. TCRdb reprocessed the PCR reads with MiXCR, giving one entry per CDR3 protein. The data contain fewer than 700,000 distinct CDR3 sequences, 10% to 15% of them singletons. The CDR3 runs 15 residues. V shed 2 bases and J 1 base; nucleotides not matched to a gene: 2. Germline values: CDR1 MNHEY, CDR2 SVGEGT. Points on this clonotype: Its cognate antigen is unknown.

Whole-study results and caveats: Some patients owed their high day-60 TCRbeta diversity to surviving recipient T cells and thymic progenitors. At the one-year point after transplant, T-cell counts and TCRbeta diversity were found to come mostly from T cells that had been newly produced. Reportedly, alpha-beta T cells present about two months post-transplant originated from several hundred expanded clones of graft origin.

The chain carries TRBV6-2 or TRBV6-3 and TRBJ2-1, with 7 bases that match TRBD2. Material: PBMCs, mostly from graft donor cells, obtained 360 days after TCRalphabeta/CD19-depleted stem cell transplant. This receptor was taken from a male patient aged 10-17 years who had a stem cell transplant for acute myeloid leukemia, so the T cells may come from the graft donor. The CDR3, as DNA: TGTGCCAGCAGTTACGGCGGGAGTTCCTACAATGAGCAGTTCTTC. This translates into CASSYGGSSYNEQFF.